The 2 T cell receptor beta chains presented below share a single source sample, sequenced in a study of molecular identifiers for immune sequencing clone quantification. TCRdb passed the PCR reads through MiXCR, listing each CDR3 protein once. The data hold around 320,000 distinct CDR3 sequences, with roughly 24% observed a single time. The sample consisted of naive CD8+ T cells from blood, with Jurkat cell RNA spiked in. The subset here: FACS-sorted CD8+CD4-CCR7+CD45RA+ naive T cells. The receptors here all came from a human donor in good health. Some libraries in this study had Jurkat cell RNA spiked in.

Details on this clonotype: The junction and the germline gene differ at one end; a read error may be behind it. This chain joins TRBV9 and TRBJ2-4, with D maybe TRBD1 (6 bases). This CDR3 has 14 residues. CDR1 SGDLS and CDR2 YYNGEE come from the germline V gene. In DNA form, the CDR3 reads TGTGCCAGCGGCGTAGAGACAGGTCCTGGCATTCAGTACTTC. Amino acids: CASGVETGPGIQYF.

This clonotype showed up just a few times. The chain links TRBV27 to TRBJ2-5; TRBD2 agrees at 7 bases. The CDR3 has 16 residues. Germline assignment: CDR1 MNHEY and CDR2 SMNVEV (reference sequence). V was clipped by 5 bases and J by 0 bases; unmatched bases: 9. Written as DNA, the CDR3 is TGTGCCAGCAGTCCGCTAGCGGCCACGTACCAAGAGACCCAGTACTTC. Translating gives CASSPLAATYQETQYF.